A selection of T cell receptor beta chains follows, all from one sample in a study of T cells after yellow fever vaccination. TCRdb processed the 5' RACE reads anew with MiXCR; each CDR3 protein has one entry. The sample carries just under 30,000 distinct CDR3 sequences, around 5% recorded once. The sequencing here drew on CD8+ T cells sorted from PBMCs, taken 10 days after the yellow fever booster vaccination. All receptors come from a man aged 25 to 45 who received the YFV17D yellow fever vaccine. Each CDR3 is given with its conserved first and last residue. The D gene is left open where the match is weak. The listing skips clone size in some rows; elsewhere it reads once, few, many or a size class.

clone_size: -; j_call: TRBJ1-5; v_call: TRBV5-1; d_call: -; cdr3_aa: CARSTGHSNQPQHF; cdr3_nt: TGCGCCAGGTCGACAGGACATAGCAATCAGCCCCAGCATTTT
clone_size: many; j_call: TRBJ1-4; v_call: TRBV7-9; d_call: -; cdr3_aa: CASSLAGAENEKLFF; cdr3_nt: TGTGCCAGCAGCTTAGCTGGGGCAGAAAATGAAAAACTGTTTTTT
clone_size: many; j_call: TRBJ2-1; v_call: TRBV6-2/TRBV6-3; d_call: -; cdr3_aa: CASSLNTHEQFF; cdr3_nt: TGTGCCAGCAGCCTGAACACCCATGAGCAGTTCTTC
clone_size: many; j_call: TRBJ2-7; v_call: TRBV7-9; d_call: -; cdr3_aa: CASSFWSPSMGEQYF; cdr3_nt: TGTGCCAGCAGCTTTTGGTCTCCCTCCATGGGCGAGCAGTACTTC
clone_size: many; j_call: TRBJ2-1; v_call: TRBV19; d_call: TRBD2; cdr3_aa: CASSTWTSGNYNEQFF; cdr3_nt: TGTGCCAGTAGTACTTGGACTAGCGGGAACTACAATGAGCAGTTCTTC
clone_size: many; j_call: TRBJ2-5; v_call: TRBV6-6; d_call: -; cdr3_aa: CASSYIETQYF; cdr3_nt: TGTGCCAGCAGTTACATTGAGACCCAGTACTTC
clone_size: many; j_call: TRBJ2-7; v_call: TRBV28; d_call: -; cdr3_aa: CASSFEASEQYF; cdr3_nt: TGTGCCAGCAGTTTCGAAGCTTCCGAGCAGTACTTC
clone_size: -; j_call: TRBJ2-4; v_call: TRBV4-1; d_call: TRBD2; cdr3_aa: CASSFFSRVRGTSGMLAKNIQYF; cdr3_nt: TGCGCCAGCAGCTTTTTCTCCCGGGTCAGGGGGACTAGCGGGATGTTAGCCAAAAACATTCAGTACTTC
clone_size: many; j_call: TRBJ2-1; v_call: TRBV2; d_call: TRBD2; cdr3_aa: CASGGPASGSRDEQFF; cdr3_nt: TGTGCCAGCGGGGGCCCCGCTAGCGGGAGTCGGGATGAGCAGTTCTTC
clone_size: many; j_call: TRBJ1-4; v_call: TRBV5-4; d_call: TRBD1; cdr3_aa: CASSEQGWGEKLFF; cdr3_nt: TGTGCCAGCAGCGAACAGGGGTGGGGTGAAAAACTGTTTTTT
clone_size: -; j_call: TRBJ2-3; v_call: TRBV7-9; d_call: TRBD2; cdr3_aa: CASSLRLAGESDTQYF; cdr3_nt: TGTGCCAGCAGCCTAAGACTAGCGGGAGAAAGTGATACGCAGTATTTT
clone_size: many; j_call: TRBJ2-5; v_call: TRBV7-9; d_call: TRBD2; cdr3_aa: CASSQTSGRQETQYF; cdr3_nt: TGTGCCAGCAGCCAGACTAGCGGTCGCCAAGAGACCCAGTACTTC
clone_size: many; j_call: TRBJ1-5; v_call: TRBV7-6; d_call: TRBD1; cdr3_aa: CASSSDREVNQPQHF; cdr3_nt: TGTGCCAGCTCCTCCGACAGGGAAGTTAATCAGCCCCAGCATTTT
clone_size: many; j_call: TRBJ1-1; v_call: TRBV19; d_call: -; cdr3_aa: CASSIALRAFF; cdr3_nt: TGTGCCAGTAGTATAGCCCTTCGGGCTTTCTTT
clone_size: many; j_call: TRBJ1-6; v_call: TRBV12-3/TRBV12-4; d_call: -; cdr3_aa: CASSLAAALGGSPLHF; cdr3_nt: TGTGCCAGCAGTTTAGCGGCAGCCTTAGGGGGTTCACCCCTCCACTTT
clone_size: many; j_call: TRBJ2-6; v_call: TRBV6-2/TRBV6-3; d_call: -; cdr3_aa: CASSALIGSGANVLTF; cdr3_nt: TGTGCCAGCAGTGCCCTGATAGGGTCTGGGGCCAACGTCCTGACTTTC
clone_size: many; j_call: TRBJ2-1; v_call: TRBV4-3; d_call: TRBD2; cdr3_aa: CASSQDSASGSYNEQFF; cdr3_nt: TGCGCCAGCAGCCAAGATTCTGCTAGCGGATCCTACAATGAGCAGTTCTTC
clone_size: few; j_call: TRBJ2-7; v_call: TRBV28; d_call: TRBD2; cdr3_aa: CASMRGLAFQYF; cdr3_nt: TGTGCCAGCATGCGGGGACTAGCTTTCCAGTACTTC
clone_size: many; j_call: TRBJ2-1; v_call: TRBV6-5; d_call: TRBD2; cdr3_aa: CASSTSGSYNEQFF; cdr3_nt: TGTGCCAGCAGTACTAGCGGCTCCTACAATGAGCAGTTCTTC
clone_size: many; j_call: TRBJ1-1; v_call: TRBV28; d_call: TRBD1; cdr3_aa: CASSSMTGWDTEAFF; cdr3_nt: TGTGCCAGCAGTTCGATGACAGGGTGGGACACTGAAGCTTTCTTT
clone_size: many; j_call: TRBJ2-7; v_call: TRBV5-1; d_call: -; cdr3_aa: CASSLAARDPPDEQYF; cdr3_nt: TGCGCCAGCAGCTTGGCCGCACGGGACCCCCCAGATGAGCAGTACTTC
clone_size: many; j_call: TRBJ2-1; v_call: TRBV30; d_call: -; cdr3_aa: CAWSQNAEQFF; cdr3_nt: TGTGCCTGGAGTCAGAATGCGGAGCAGTTCTTC
clone_size: many; j_call: TRBJ1-2; v_call: TRBV9; d_call: -; cdr3_aa: CASSPPTGDPGYGYTF; cdr3_nt: TGTGCCAGCAGCCCCCCCACAGGCGATCCTGGCTATGGCTACACCTTC
clone_size: many; j_call: TRBJ2-7; v_call: TRBV29-1; d_call: -; cdr3_aa: CSVEGTDNKYEQYF; cdr3_nt: TGCAGCGTTGAGGGGACGGACAACAAGTACGAGCAGTACTTC
clone_size: many; j_call: TRBJ2-7; v_call: TRBV20-1; d_call: TRBD1; cdr3_aa: CSASLSGTGPSYEQYF; cdr3_nt: TGCAGTGCTAGTCTTTCCGGGACAGGGCCCTCCTACGAGCAGTACTTC
clone_size: many; j_call: TRBJ2-1; v_call: TRBV5-5; d_call: TRBD2; cdr3_aa: CASSLVATSGSTGEQFF; cdr3_nt: TGTGCCAGCAGCTTGGTCGCGACTAGCGGGAGTACAGGAGAGCAGTTCTTC
clone_size: many; j_call: TRBJ2-5; v_call: TRBV10-2; d_call: -; cdr3_aa: CASSESRWTDKETQYF; cdr3_nt: TGCGCCAGCAGTGAGTCGCGGTGGACAGACAAAGAGACCCAGTACTTC
clone_size: many; j_call: TRBJ2-5; v_call: TRBV27; d_call: TRBD2; cdr3_aa: CASMRDYGPDSMTQYF; cdr3_nt: TGTGCCAGCATGCGGGACTACGGACCTGATTCGATGACCCAGTACTTC
clone_size: -; j_call: TRBJ2-1; v_call: TRBV29-1; d_call: -; cdr3_aa: CSVCFQPNNEQFF; cdr3_nt: TGCAGCGTTTGTTTTCAGCCCAACAATGAGCAGTTCTTC
clone_size: many; j_call: TRBJ2-5; v_call: TRBV20-1; d_call: -; cdr3_aa: CSKGRTEETQYF; cdr3_nt: TGCAGCAAGGGGAGGACCGAAGAGACCCAGTACTTC
clone_size: few; j_call: TRBJ2-3; v_call: TRBV20-1; d_call: -; cdr3_aa: CSARVLAHLGPDTQYF; cdr3_nt: TGCAGTGCCCGGGTTTTAGCCCATCTGGGCCCAGATACGCAGTATTTT
clone_size: few; j_call: TRBJ2-1; v_call: TRBV12-3/TRBV12-4; d_call: TRBD2; cdr3_aa: CASSQGLAGGKSYNEQFF; cdr3_nt: TGTGCCAGCAGTCAGGGACTAGCGGGAGGGAAGTCCTACAATGAGCAGTTCTTC
clone_size: many; j_call: TRBJ2-7; v_call: TRBV7-2; d_call: -; cdr3_aa: CASSFPYGARYYEQYF; cdr3_nt: TGTGCCAGCAGCTTCCCGTATGGAGCGAGATACTACGAGCAGTACTTC
clone_size: many; j_call: TRBJ2-1; v_call: TRBV5-1; d_call: -; cdr3_aa: CASTIGVGLGTNEQFF; cdr3_nt: TGCGCCAGCACCATAGGGGTCGGGTTGGGCACAAATGAGCAGTTCTTC
clone_size: many; j_call: TRBJ1-1; v_call: TRBV4-3; d_call: -; cdr3_aa: CASSQEWGTEAFF; cdr3_nt: TGCGCCAGCAGCCAAGAATGGGGCACTGAAGCTTTCTTT
clone_size: few; j_call: TRBJ1-5; v_call: TRBV5-3; d_call: -; cdr3_aa: CARSLKTGEIECNQPQHF; cdr3_nt: TGTGCCAGAAGCTTGAAGACAGGAGAAATAGAATGCAATCAGCCCCAGCATTTT
clone_size: many; j_call: TRBJ1-4; v_call: TRBV5-6; d_call: -; cdr3_aa: CASSRGGLNEKLFF; cdr3_nt: TGTGCCAGCAGCCGGGGAGGCTTAAATGAAAAACTGTTTTTT
clone_size: few; j_call: TRBJ2-7; v_call: TRBV11-2; d_call: TRBD2; cdr3_aa: CASSLVGGRMNEQYF; cdr3_nt: TGTGCCAGCAGCTTAGTTGGCGGGAGGATGAACGAGCAGTACTTC
clone_size: many; j_call: TRBJ2-7; v_call: TRBV21-1; d_call: -; cdr3_aa: CASRTSDRGPPYEQYF; cdr3_nt: TGTGCCAGCAGAACTTCCGACAGGGGGCCCCCATACGAGCAGTACTTC
clone_size: many; j_call: TRBJ2-7; v_call: TRBV5-1; d_call: -; cdr3_aa: CASSLKGYEQYF; cdr3_nt: TGCGCCAGCAGCTTGAAGGGTTACGAGCAGTACTTC
clone_size: many; j_call: TRBJ2-7; v_call: TRBV7-8; d_call: -; cdr3_aa: CASSLIPHEQYF; cdr3_nt: TGTGCCAGCAGCCTGATCCCTCACGAGCAGTACTTC
clone_size: many; j_call: TRBJ2-5; v_call: TRBV20-1; d_call: TRBD2; cdr3_aa: CSAAGTRHFF; cdr3_nt: TGCAGTGCTGCCGGGACTAGACATTTCTTC
clone_size: many; j_call: TRBJ2-7; v_call: TRBV5-6; d_call: TRBD2; cdr3_aa: CASSKTSASSYEQYF; cdr3_nt: TGTGCCAGCAGCAAGACTAGCGCCAGCTCCTACGAGCAGTACTTC